This TCR beta chain was identified in a study of cytomegalovirus exposure and HLA in healthy donors. Study-level findings and limits: Among the most significant clusters, several appeared linked to common viral pathogens in a later analysis. Earlier analysis looked at TCR beta V segments, and most were productive about 90% or about 30% of the time. From TCR beta sequences, most subjects' HLA-A and HLA-B alleles were reportedly predicted accurately.

Between the trimmed V and J ends, which lost 5 bases and 7 bases, there was a span of 14 bases. CDR3 length: 14 amino acids. Germline-derived CDR1 and CDR2 are SGHAT and FQNNGV. The donors gave bone marrow, and they were healthy. This clone appeared a few times. What it binds is not known. The study ran its PCR with 60 Vbeta and 13 Jbeta primers. Repertoires were generated with immunoSEQ multiplex PCR, while TCRdb's copy carries only in-frame clones and drops some. The sample holds about 94,000 clones, roughly 72% seen once. This TCR was recovered from a man aged 25-45 years in good health and CMV-seropositive. The chain carries TRBV11-2 and TRBJ2-2; possible D gene TRBD2, 6 bases. Sequenced input: PBMCs. The CDR3 loop is CASSLVAVVGELFF. DNA of the CDR3: TGTGCCAGCAGCCTAGTAGCGGTTGTCGGGGAGCTGTTTTTT.